Presented here are 2 T cell receptor beta chains from one specimen sequenced in a study of cytomegalovirus exposure and HLA in healthy donors. The PCR made use of 60 Vbeta and 13 Jbeta primers. TCRdb's copy holds only in-frame clones and misses some; the assay was immunoSEQ multiplex PCR. The table shows almost 200,000 clones, with about 80% occurring only once. The sequencing input was PBMCs. Source of these receptors: a man aged 25-40 years in good health and CMV-seronegative.

The genes are TRBV29-1 and TRBJ2-7; 12 bases are a match to TRBD2. The CDR3 loop spans 15 amino acids. The germline gives CDR1 SQVTM, CDR2 ANQGSEA. Unmatched junction bases numbered 10, after V lost 6 bases and J lost 4 bases. The CDR3 DNA follows: TGCAGCGTGGTAAAACAGACTAGCGGGAGTTACGAGCAGTACTTC. It codes for CSVVKQTSGSYEQYF.

J is TRBJ2-7 and V is TRBV7-2; 9 bases fit TRBD2. Per germline, CDR1 SGHTA and CDR2 FQGNSA. The length of the CDR3 is 20 residues. The ends lost 0 bases at V and 6 bases at J; junction bases unmatched: 21. The CDR3 DNA sequence: TGTGCCAGCAGCTTAGCCCCGCCAGTCAGACTAGCGGATCAAAGACGCGAGCAGTACTTC. Protein: CASSLAPPVRLADQRREQYF.